There are many counts of the clone carrying this T cell receptor (beta chain). This CDR3 has 15 amino acids. CDR1 and CDR2 from the germline V gene are MDHEN and SYDVKM. The germline V and J ends were trimmed by 4 bases and 4 bases, with 16 bases remaining between them. This entry is derived from a study of regulatory T cells in long-lasting Graves disease. Time point denoted: newly diagnosed GD, antithyroid drugs for less than 3 months. The TCR library was made from RNA extracted from PBMCs. To make TCR beta libraries, researchers used iRepertoire HTBI primers and Arm-PCR of CDR3 regions. TCRdb independently ran MiXCR on the multiplex PCR reads; one entry per CDR3 protein. Among a few hundred thousand distinct CDR3 sequences, roughly 15% were seen once, and the ten largest hold around a sixth. The sample was also linked to a second study, of T cells in Graves' hyperthyroidism and ophthalmopathy. That work states: Orbital computed tomography and thyroid ultrasound, together with serum TRAb and thyroxine and clinical symptoms, were used for diagnoses. Carried out on the TCR CDR3, a first-round RT-PCR used the HTBI primer set.

This sequence originates from a woman in her fifties or sixties with Graves disease. The chain carries TRBV28 and TRBJ1-2; D call uncertain. This sample comprised peripheral blood mononuclear cells (PBMCs), obtained at new diagnosis, from a patient treated with antithyroid drugs. The CDR3 here is CASSSERGKGYGYTF. CDR3 in DNA: TGTGCCAGCAGTTCTGAACGGGGAAAGGGCTATGGCTACACCTTC.